These 8 T cell receptor beta chains originate from one sample sequenced in a study of cytomegalovirus exposure and HLA in healthy donors. Use of 60 Vbeta and 13 Jbeta primers characterized the PCR. TCRdb's table, derived via immunoSEQ multiplex PCR, lists solely in-frame clones and lacks some. This table has 200,000 to 300,000 clones, 84% appearing once. The sample consisted of PBMCs. The receptors were sampled from a woman between 40 and 55 years old in good health and CMV-seropositive.

This sequence joins TRBV6-6 and TRBJ1-2; D is uncertain. Trimming pared 0 bases from V and 3 bases from J, leaving 11 bases between. Germline V lookup: CDR1 MNHNY, CDR2 SVGAGI (reference sequence). This CDR3 is 15 amino acids long. DNA of the CDR3: TGTGCCAGCAGTTACTCACCCCCCGGAGACTATGGCTACACCTTC. It yields the protein CASSYSPPGDYGYTF.

The chain combines TRBV7-2 with TRBJ1-2; 9 nucleotides align to TRBD1. Germline V CDR1 and CDR2: SGHTA, FQGNSA. The junction had 2 bases not matched to a gene; V was cut back by 4 bases and J by 2 bases. There are 14 residues in the CDR3. The CDR3 reads CASSSGTGNYGYTF. CDR3 nucleotide sequence: TGTGCCAGCAGCTCAGGGACAGGGAACTATGGCTACACCTTC.

This chain joins TRBV7-2 and TRBJ2-1; D is unresolved. Trimming pared 7 bases from V and 0 bases from J, leaving 13 bases between. Germline assignment: CDR1 SGHTA and CDR2 FQGNSA. The CDR3 is 15 residues long. CDR3 sequence: CASTREPSSYNEQFF. The CDR3 DNA is TGTGCCAGCACCCGTGAGCCTAGCTCCTACAATGAGCAGTTCTTC.

The CDR3 DNA is TGTGCCAGCAGCTTAGACGGTCAAGCAGGCAGGTCAGGGGAGCAGTACTTC. Translated: CASSLDGQAGRSGEQYF. The rearrangement links TRBV7-2 to TRBJ2-7; a possible D gene is TRBD1 (5 bases). This CDR3 region has 17 residues. Trimming removed 1 base at V and 7 bases at J, with 23 bases between. Germline CDR1 reads SGHTA; CDR2 reads FQGNSA.

A single count supports this clone. The chain has TRBV18 and TRBJ2-5; 11 nucleotides agree with TRBD2. The CDR3 loop spans 18 amino acids. V lost 3 bases, J lost 1 base, and 10 bases stayed unmatched. Germline loops: CDR1 KGHSH, CDR2 LQKENI. CDR3 DNA: TGTGCCAGCTCACCGGGACTGACTAGCGGGATATTCCAAGAGACCCAGTACTTC. Translated: CASSPGLTSGIFQETQYF.

The genes are TRBV28 and TRBJ1-1, with D uncertain. The CDR3 covers 15 residues. Trimming took off 4 bases at V and 1 base at J, with 13 bases between the two ends. Looked up from germline, CDR1 is MDHEN and CDR2 is SYDVKM. This CDR3 reads CASSSMTGSNTEAFF. In nucleotides, the CDR3 is TGTGCCAGCAGTTCAATGACGGGATCGAACACTGAAGCTTTCTTT.

This rearrangement joins TRBV18 to TRBJ2-5; TRBD2 matches 9 bases. The CDR3 totals 14 residues. The trim removed 2 bases at V and 3 bases at J, leaving 1 base unmatched. Germline V lookup: CDR1 KGHSH, CDR2 LQKENI. The CDR3 DNA reads TGTGCCAGCTCACCATGGACTAGCGAAGAGACCCAGTACTTC. As protein: CASSPWTSEETQYF.

This chain uses TRBV29-1 with TRBJ2-5; D not resolved. The CDR3 runs 13 residues. Germline CDR1 and CDR2: SQVTM and ANQGSEA. The germline V and J ends were trimmed by 2 bases and 2 bases, with 9 bases remaining between them. CDR3 bases: TGCAGCGTTGAATCCTGGCAGCAAGAGACCCAGTACTTC. This gives the protein CSVESWQQETQYF.